Listed below are T cell receptor beta chains from one sample, sequenced in a study of shared clonotypes between healthy human individuals. TCRdb's table, derived via immunoSEQ multiplex PCR, lists solely in-frame clones and lacks some. The sample carries 450,000 to 650,000 clones, roughly four fifths recorded once. Sequencing used PBMCs. The origin of the receptors is a middle-aged woman in good health. Some clones in this sample may be carry-over from other donors' samples. CDR3s include the opening cysteine and the closing phenylalanine or tryptophan. A D gene is named only where the DNA matches it firmly. Not every row has a clone size; where given, it reads once, few, many or a size class.

v_call	j_call	clone_size	d_call	cdr3_aa	cdr3_nt
TRBV4-2	TRBJ2-2	once	TRBD2	CASSPALAGGPGTGELFF	TGTGCCAGCAGCCCCGCCCTAGCGGGAGGGCCCGGCACCGGGGAGCTGTTTTTT
TRBV27	TRBJ2-1	.	.	CASSFGQGSYNEQFF	TGTGCCAGCAGTTTTGGCCAGGGCTCCTACAATGAGCAGTTCTTC
TRBV7-2	TRBJ1-5	.	.	CASSFKANDQPQHF	TGTGCCAGCAGCTTCAAGGCGAACGATCAGCCCCAGCATTTT
TRBV5-4	TRBJ2-1	once	TRBD2	CASSGGTSGNNEQFF	TGTGCCAGCAGCGGAGGGACTAGCGGGAACAATGAGCAGTTCTTC
TRBV12-5	TRBJ2-7	.	.	CASVPGAVIDEQYF	TGTGCTAGTGTCCCGGGCGCGGTGATCGACGAGCAGTACTTC
TRBV2	TRBJ2-7	.	.	CASSEAGGTFSEQYF	TGTGCCAGCAGTGAAGCTGGCGGGACGTTCTCCGAGCAGTACTTC
TRBV5-1	TRBJ1-4	once	.	CASSLGDGPNEKLFF	TGCGCCAGCAGCTTGGGGGACGGCCCAAATGAAAAACTGTTTTTT
TRBV4-3	TRBJ2-7	.	.	CASSRDTNYEQYF	TGCGCCAGCAGTAGGGACACAAACTACGAGCAGTACTTC
TRBV18	TRBJ2-7	few	.	CASSPGTPYEQYF	TGTGCCAGCTCACCAGGGACCCCCTACGAGCAGTACTTC
TRBV27	TRBJ2-7	.	.	CASSLGRDRSYEQYF	TGTGCCAGCAGTTTGGGCAGGGATAGGTCCTACGAGCAGTACTTC
TRBV6-1	TRBJ2-7	few	TRBD2	CASSENAGGYDEQYF	TGTGCCAGCAGTGAAAATGCGGGAGGGTACGACGAGCAGTACTTC
TRBV18	TRBJ2-6	.	.	CASSPLQDSGANVLTF	TGTGCCAGCTCACCACTACAAGACTCTGGGGCCAACGTCCTGACTTTC
TRBV6-5	TRBJ2-3	.	.	CASSDGPDTQYF	TGTGCCAGCAGTGACGGGCCAGATACGCAGTATTTT
TRBV7-9	TRBJ2-3	.	.	CAGRFGWADTQYF	TGTGCCGGCAGGTTCGGCTGGGCAGATACGCAGTATTTT
TRBV21-1	TRBJ1-1	.	.	CASSKATVGIYAFF	TGTGCCAGCAGCAAAGCCACAGTTGGGATCTATGCTTTCTTT
TRBV7-8	TRBJ1-5	.	.	CASSLDKISNQPQHF	TGTGCCAGCAGCCTGGACAAGATTAGCAATCAGCCCCAGCATTTT
TRBV19	TRBJ2-3	once	.	CASSPSTDTQYF	TGTGCCAGTAGTCCCAGCACAGATACGCAGTATTTT
TRBV10-2	TRBJ1-4	once	TRBD1	CASRSGTGNEKLFF	TGCGCCAGCCGGTCCGGGACAGGGAATGAAAAACTGTTTTTT
TRBV7-2	TRBJ1-6	.	TRBD1	CASSDRGNSPLHF	TGTGCCAGCAGCGACAGGGGTAATTCACCCCTCCACTTT
TRBV6-1	TRBJ1-2	few	TRBD1	CASSEALRGQGLYTF	TGTGCCAGCAGTGAAGCGCTTCGGGGACAGGGCCTCTACACCTTC
TRBV29-1	TRBJ1-2	.	.	CSVEEADNYGYTF	TGCAGCGTTGAAGAAGCTGATAACTATGGCTACACCTTC
TRBV6-5	TRBJ2-1	.	.	CASSYNFGSYNEQFF	TGTGCCAGCAGTTACAACTTCGGGAGCTACAATGAGCAGTTCTTC
TRBV7-8	TRBJ2-7	.	TRBD2	CASSLALTSGTHEQYF	TGTGCCAGCAGCTTAGCACTGACTAGCGGTACCCACGAGCAGTACTTC
TRBV19	TRBJ2-7	.	.	CASSPGYYEQYF	TGTGCCAGTAGTCCGGGATACTACGAGCAGTACTTC
TRBV9	TRBJ2-3	.	TRBD2	CASSVGAGGGVGTDTQYF	TGTGCCAGCAGCGTGGGAGCGGGAGGAGGGGTTGGCACAGATACGCAGTATTTT
TRBV20-1	TRBJ2-1	.	.	CSETLANEQFF	TGCAGCGAGACCCTGGCCAATGAGCAGTTCTTC
TRBV7-2	TRBJ2-7	.	.	CASSTTYYEQYF	TGTGCCAGCAGCACGACCTATTACGAGCAGTACTTC
TRBV6-5	TRBJ1-1	.	TRBD1	CASIQPGTENTEAFF	TGTGCCAGCATCCAACCCGGGACAGAAAACACTGAAGCTTTCTTT
TRBV30	TRBJ2-1	.	.	CAWSEGPGDYNEQFF	TGTGCCTGGAGTGAGGGACCGGGGGACTACAATGAGCAGTTCTTC
TRBV28	TRBJ1-4	.	.	CATRVANEKLFF	TGTGCCACCAGGGTGGCTAATGAAAAACTGTTTTTT
TRBV18	TRBJ2-7	.	TRBD2	CASSPTTSGRVEQYF	TGTGCCAGCTCACCTACGACTAGCGGGAGGGTCGAGCAGTACTTC
TRBV10-3	TRBJ2-1	.	TRBD2	CAISQGLGGDEQFF	TGTGCCATCAGCCAGGGACTAGGGGGAGATGAGCAGTTCTTC
TRBV10-3	TRBJ2-2	.	TRBD2	CAISIAGIGTGELFF	TGTGCCATCAGTATAGCGGGAATCGGCACCGGGGAGCTGTTTTTT
TRBV2	TRBJ1-5	.	TRBD1	CASSVEGQGMSNQPQHF	TGTGCCAGCAGTGTAGAAGGACAGGGTATGAGCAATCAGCCCCAGCATTTT
TRBV9	TRBJ1-2	once	.	CASSVEGYGYTF	TGTGCCAGCAGCGTAGAGGGCTATGGCTACACCTTC